The source of this T cell receptor beta chain is a study of cytomegalovirus exposure and HLA in healthy donors (dated by TCRdb to 2016 to 2017). With regard to the full study: In an earlier analysis of some 550 of the donors, about 260 Gb of sequence data and just under 120 million unique TCR beta sequences from about 190 million T cells were reported. To predict cytomegalovirus infection status, the study brought together high-throughput TCR immunosequencing, statistical association of individual TCRs with disease status, and machine learning. A later genetic analysis took genome-wide SNP genotypes for about three fifths of the 666 donors and used that subset as a discovery cohort. Typing coverage differed by locus: A, B, C, DRB1 and DQB1 were typed in roughly 620-640 donors, DQA1 in 500 to 550, DPA1 in 600 to 610, and DPB1 in 450 to 490. The T cell repertoires of under 750 subjects were profiled by immunosequencing and related to cytomegalovirus serostatus. A later analysis re-examined previously published TCR beta repertoires from several hundred donors and added high-resolution HLA genotyping to investigate patterns of TCR occurrence. Because of strong linkage in the cohort, 4 to 6 DR-DQ haplotypes were treated as single units for association and clustering. The study aimed to test whether signatures of past pathogen exposure could be identified by cataloging public T cell receptors. Among the approximately 400 genotyped donors, around 81% belonged to the genetic ancestry cluster associated with self-reported Caucasian donors. Donor age, sex, ethnicity and CMV serostatus were collected together with the repertoire data. All discovery cohort repertoires had been generated using a single sequencing platform. The later analysis used no new phenotypic data to find candidate immune exposures, relying instead on TCR beta sequences and their occurrence across donors. A separate validation cohort of 100 to 150 different subjects was used in addition to the roughly 640-subject first cohort. Both class I and class II loci were covered by HLA typing, at four-digit resolution. Across approximately 420 genotyped donors of the cohort, an average of about 240,000 unique TCR beta nucleotide sequences per donor were sequenced, and approximately 17% of those sequences were non-productive. About 330 gigabases of sequencing data and around 80 million unique TCR sequences made up an early release that covered approximately 620 HLA-typed donors. In an earlier analysis of 550 to 700 of the donors, high-throughput TCR beta sequencing was used to judge whether each TCR beta V gene segment behaved as functional or pseudogenic. What the authors observed across the whole study: For the cohort, immune exposure information was limited to CMV serostatus. Three of the identified cytomegalovirus-associated TCR beta chains were confirmed in vitro to be specific for cytomegalovirus antigens. A later analysis found that HLA-associated TCR beta chains were more clonally expanded and had lower generation probabilities than equally common non-associated chains. Presence/absence analyses assumed roughly uniform sequencing depth across donors, an assumption that may not hold. A later genetic analysis associated a missense DCLRE1C variant with V-gene and J-gene trimming of TCR beta chains, and an independent cohort replicated the association. According to a later analysis, TCR association rates differed among HLA loci, with DRB1 alleles showing the most associated TCRs and HLA-C alleles showing the fewest. The classifier was reported to diagnose cytomegalovirus status with high specificity and sensitivity in both the original and validation cohorts. According to the authors, the approach could potentially be generalized to other disease states and immunological phenotypes. Because HLA typing was unavailable for some donors at each locus, only the typed subset was used in association tests. The cohort was sequenced for TCR beta chains only, and without alpha or paired-chain data the features that could be detected were limited. The 87-base-pair reads could not distinguish some IMGT-functional V segments, including TRBV6-2 and TRBV6-3, so those segments were excluded. In a later genetic analysis, fewer N-insertions in productive TCRs were reported among donors in an Asian-associated ancestry cluster than the 666-donor mean. A group of highly shared sequence variants was considered likely to be a technical artifact of the sequencing pipeline. Most CMV-associated TCR beta chains appeared to be HLA-restricted in a later analysis, and the HLA associations seemed to be driven largely by CMV exposure. A total of roughly 160 TCR beta chains were listed by the study as associated with cytomegalovirus. A further reported finding was that TCR beta sequences accurately predicted the HLA-A and HLA-B alleles for most subjects in the first cohort. Broadly in line with IMGT annotations, most TCR beta V segments showed up in productive rearrangements about 87% or about 30% of the time in an earlier analysis of 450 to 600 of the donors. The earlier analysis of approximately 560 of the donors excluded roughly 16 rarely observed V segments, including chromosome 9 orphons, because counts were too low. Linkage disequilibrium might explain the correlated functional status among segregating V segments, but an unknown experimental factor could not be ruled out. A later analysis reported that several top co-occurrence clusters appeared linked to parvovirus B19, influenza, CMV and Epstein-Barr virus. Assigning TCR associations to individual alleles was difficult when HLA alleles, especially DR and DQ, strongly co-occurred. Specific HLA alleles were associated with 18,000 or so TCR beta sequences at a false discovery rate of 0.05 in a later analysis. While some public TCRs were present in many individuals, most TCR sequences turned up only very rarely across donors.

The library relied on the immunoSEQ multiplex PCR assay. For the multiplex PCR, a mixture combining 60 forward primers for TCR Vbeta segments and 13 reverse primers for TCR Jbeta segments was used. The CDR3 region of rearranged TCR beta genes was amplified from genomic DNA by a multiplex PCR assay. On the Illumina HiSeq System, the amplified TCR beta libraries were sequenced as 87-base-pair reads. In the paper's pipeline: A later analysis tallied roughly 76 million unique TCR beta chains across the 666 repertoires, and around 12 million of those chains were shared by two or more donors. To remove PCR and sequencing errors, raw reads were error-corrected and collapsed into unique sequences using a nearest-neighbor algorithm that merged closely related sequences. CDR3 sequences were aligned to IMGT reference sequences to assign V, D and J gene segments. For a sequence to be retained, a match of at least six nucleotides was required to both a V gene segment and a J gene segment. Rearrangements were called productive when the CDR3 lacked stop codons and stayed in frame with V and J; all others were non-productive. CDR3 was defined according to IMGT convention as the region running from the second conserved V-encoded cysteine to the conserved J-encoded phenylalanine. Sequences without an unambiguous match to a single V gene segment were excluded from the earlier analysis of several hundred of the donors. An earlier analysis of approximately 590 of the donors called V segments functional above 56.7% productive rearrangements and segregating when the between-donor standard deviation exceeded 5%. A statistical classification framework was built to diagnose cytomegalovirus status from the catalog of TCR beta chain sequences. In a later analysis, TCR nucleotide sequences were compared against IMGT/GENE-DB human TR gene sequences so that V and J genes could be assigned. A later analysis assigned CDR3 sequences and most-parsimonious VDJ recombination scenarios with the TCRdist pipeline. In a later analysis, each TCR beta chain was defined by its CDR3 amino acid sequence together with its V-gene family, and reads lacking a unique V-gene family were excluded. A later analysis removed several hundred highly shared, low-generation-probability nucleotide sequences to deal with suspected cross-contamination and a sequencing artifact. In a later analysis, a clonal expansion index for each public chain was calculated from normalized within-repertoire ranks of inferred template counts. In a later analysis, generation probabilities were computed with a VDJ recombination model fitted to out-of-frame rearrangements, and the resulting probabilities were checked against IGoR. In a later analysis, hypergeometric tests were used to score TCR-TCR, TCR-HLA and TCR-CMV co-occurrence, with a repertoire-size bias correction applied to TCR pairs. In a later analysis, false discovery rates were estimated by permuting HLA or CMV assignments 20 times. A later analysis grouped co-occurring TCRs with DBSCAN, adding TCRdist sequence similarity when clustering within HLA-allele-positive subsets. For co-occurrence clustering, repertoires with fewer than 30,000 or more than 120,000 public chains were excluded, along with 4 to 6 repertoires with anomalous nucleotide sharing. This is the immuneACCESS table as TCRdb keeps it, with only in-frame sequences that have V and J called. A part of the clones is gone; compared with another copy, unresolved V genes explain less than half, and the rest is unexplained. D and trimming come from the DNA, and the V and J calls and clone size come from that table. Across this sample there are 150,000 or so clones, with around 70% seen only once. The top ten clonotypes cover about 2% of the sample.

The cohort consisted of 600 to 700 healthy bone marrow donors. Cohort members were all nominally healthy when sampled, although unrecorded immune exposures were likely present. The donor tested CMV seronegative and was one of the 352 seronegative cohort members. A peripheral blood sample was provided by each donor, and peripheral blood mononuclear cells were used for TCR beta sequencing. Genomic DNA extraction from the blood cell samples was performed with the Qiagen DNeasy Blood Extraction Kit. CDR1 and CDR2 are read off the germline V gene as SGHTA and FQGNSA. From the cysteine through the phenylalanine, the CDR3 covers 16 amino acids. The only DNA kept is the CDR3, 48 bases in frame from the first base. Trimming removed 1 base from V and 6 bases from J, leaving 18 bases between the germline ends. This clone was seen just once. What this receptor recognizes is not known. One base away there is no much larger clone; base qualities are not given.

This receptor was identified in a man aged 25 to 40 in good health and CMV-seronegative. The chain is assembled from TRBV7-2 and TRBJ1-2; a weak D assignment points to TRBD1 (5 bases agree). The material sequenced was PBMCs. The DNA sequence is TGTGCCAGCAGCTTAGATTCTGGCAGGGAGGTTCATGGCTACACCTTC. This is translated as CASSLDSGREVHGYTF.